This is a list of T cell receptor beta chains from one sample in a study of blood T cell repertoires in COVID-19. Profiled with immunoSEQ multiplex PCR; TCRdb holds only in-frame clones, not every one. The sample lists approximately 75,000 clones; 86% were seen once. Sequences were obtained from peripheral blood. These receptors were taken from a man aged 80 or over with COVID-19, enrolled during active disease. CDR3s include the opening cysteine and the closing phenylalanine or tryptophan. D genes are given only for firm matches. Clone size is given for some rows only: seen once, a few or many times, or a class if the clone is expanded.

len	abundance	j_gene	v_gene	d_gene	CDR3aa	CDR3nt
15	NA	TRBJ1-2	TRBV5-4	NA	CASSPEWVSNYGYTF	TGTGCCAGCAGCCCGGAGTGGGTATCTAACTATGGCTACACCTTC
15	NA	TRBJ2-7	TRBV28	NA	CASSLGAGGSYEQYF	TGTGCCAGCAGTTTAGGAGCCGGGGGCTCCTACGAGCAGTACTTC
16	NA	TRBJ2-5	TRBV19	NA	CASSIAGQFNQETQYF	TGTGCCAGTAGTATCGCGGGACAGTTTAACCAAGAGACCCAGTACTTC
18	NA	TRBJ2-1	TRBV19	TRBD1	CASSATFYRGQVRYEQFF	TGTGCCAGTAGTGCAACATTCTACAGGGGGCAAGTTCGATATGAGCAGTTCTTC
12	NA	TRBJ1-2	TRBV6-5	NA	CASSPDTYGYTF	TGTGCCAGCAGCCCGGACACTTATGGCTACACCTTC
15	NA	TRBJ1-5	TRBV5-8	NA	CASSIRTEGNQPQHF	TGTGCCAGCAGCATCCGGACAGAGGGCAATCAGCCCCAGCATTTT
19	NA	TRBJ2-3	TRBV6-1	TRBD2	CASSGLGTTSGGITDTQYF	TGTGCCAGCAGTGGGCTGGGCACTACTAGCGGGGGGATCACAGATACGCAGTATTTT
17	few	TRBJ2-2	TRBV14	TRBD1	CASSQDLRTGGSGELFF	TGTGCCAGCAGCCAAGATCTAAGGACAGGGGGTTCCGGGGAGCTGTTTTTT
15	NA	TRBJ2-1	TRBV19	TRBD1	CASSIDSGRGNEQFF	TGTGCCAGTAGTATAGATTCGGGCAGGGGGAATGAGCAGTTCTTC
16	NA	TRBJ1-5	TRBV15	NA	CATSGGTRREYQPQHF	TGTGCCACCAGCGGCGGGACGCGGAGAGAGTATCAGCCCCAGCATTTT
17	NA	TRBJ2-2	TRBV7-9	TRBD1	CASSSWGQGAATGELFF	TGTGCCAGCAGTTCCTGGGGACAGGGGGCGGCCACCGGGGAGCTGTTTTTT
14	NA	TRBJ2-5	TRBV18	NA	CASSPAAAQETQYF	TGTGCCAGCTCACCCGCGGCGGCCCAAGAGACCCAGTACTTC
15	once	TRBJ2-7	TRBV2	TRBD2	CASSATGTSGGWQYF	TGTGCCAGCAGTGCAACCGGGACTAGCGGGGGGTGGCAGTACTTC
14	NA	TRBJ2-1	TRBV10-3	TRBD1	CAISSGTGGDEQFF	TGTGCCATCAGTTCCGGGACAGGGGGCGATGAGCAGTTCTTC
15	NA	TRBJ2-1	TRBV28	NA	CASSLWAGTHNEQFF	TGTGCCAGCAGTTTATGGGCGGGGACTCACAATGAGCAGTTCTTC